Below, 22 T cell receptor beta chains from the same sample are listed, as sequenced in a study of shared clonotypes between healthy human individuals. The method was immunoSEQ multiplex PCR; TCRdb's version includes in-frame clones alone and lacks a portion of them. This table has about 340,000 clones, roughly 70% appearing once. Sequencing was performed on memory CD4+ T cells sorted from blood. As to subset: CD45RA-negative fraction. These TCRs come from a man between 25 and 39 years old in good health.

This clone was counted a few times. This CDR3 reads CAISESGVSTDTQYF. Written as DNA, the CDR3 is TGTGCCATCAGTGAGTCCGGGGTTAGCACAGATACGCAGTATTTT. The rearrangement joins TRBV10-3 to TRBJ2-3; a weak D match, TRBD2 (5 bases). Trimming stripped 0 bases from V and 0 bases from J, with 7 bases between. The CDR3 is 15 amino acids. Germline CDR1 is ENHRY and CDR2 is SYGVKD.

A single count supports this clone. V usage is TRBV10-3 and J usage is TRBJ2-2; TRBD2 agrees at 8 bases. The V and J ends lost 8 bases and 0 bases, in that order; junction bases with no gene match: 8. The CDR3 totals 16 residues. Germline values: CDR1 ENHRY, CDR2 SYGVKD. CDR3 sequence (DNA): TGTGCCATCGGGGGTAGCGGGAACGCGAACACCGGGGAGCTGTTTTTT. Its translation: CAIGGSGNANTGELFF.

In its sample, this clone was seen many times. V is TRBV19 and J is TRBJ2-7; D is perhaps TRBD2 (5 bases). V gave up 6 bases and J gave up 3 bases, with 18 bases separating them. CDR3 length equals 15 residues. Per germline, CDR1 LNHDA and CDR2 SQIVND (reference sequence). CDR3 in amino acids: CASRTMDSQGYEQYF. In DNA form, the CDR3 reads TGTGCCAGTAGGACTATGGACTCCCAAGGCTACGAGCAGTACTTC. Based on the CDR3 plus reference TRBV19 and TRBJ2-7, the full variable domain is DGGITQSPKYLFRKEGQNVTLSCEQNLNHDAMYWYRQDPGQGLRLIYYSQIVNDFQKGDIAEGYSVSREKKESFPLTVTSAQKNPTAFYLCASRTMDSQGYEQYFGPGTRLTVT.

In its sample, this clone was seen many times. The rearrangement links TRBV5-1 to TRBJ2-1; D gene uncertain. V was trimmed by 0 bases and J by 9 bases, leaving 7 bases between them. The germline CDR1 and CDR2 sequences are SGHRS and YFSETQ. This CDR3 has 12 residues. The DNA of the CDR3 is TGCGCCAGCAGCTTGGAGGAGAGTGAGCAGTTCTTC. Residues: CASSLEESEQFF.

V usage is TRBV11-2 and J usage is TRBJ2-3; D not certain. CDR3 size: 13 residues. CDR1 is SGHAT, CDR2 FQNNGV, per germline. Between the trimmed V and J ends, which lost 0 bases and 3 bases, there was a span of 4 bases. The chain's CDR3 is CASSLDMTDTQYF. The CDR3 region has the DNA TGTGCCAGCAGCTTAGATATGACAGATACGCAGTATTTT.

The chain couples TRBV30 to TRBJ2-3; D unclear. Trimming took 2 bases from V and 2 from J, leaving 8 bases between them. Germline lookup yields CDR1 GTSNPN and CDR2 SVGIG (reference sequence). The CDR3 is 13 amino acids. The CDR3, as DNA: TGTGCCTGGAGTAAGGGAAACACAGATACGCAGTATTTT. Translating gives CAWSKGNTDTQYF.

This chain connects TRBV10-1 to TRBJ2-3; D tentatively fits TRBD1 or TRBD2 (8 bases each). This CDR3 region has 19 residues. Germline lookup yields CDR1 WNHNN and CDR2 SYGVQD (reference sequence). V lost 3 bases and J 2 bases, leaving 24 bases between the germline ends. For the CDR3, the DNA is TGCGCCAGCAGTGACCCGGGGGGGGTCAGGGGGCTACCCACAGATACGCAGTATTTT. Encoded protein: CASSDPGGVRGLPTDTQYF.

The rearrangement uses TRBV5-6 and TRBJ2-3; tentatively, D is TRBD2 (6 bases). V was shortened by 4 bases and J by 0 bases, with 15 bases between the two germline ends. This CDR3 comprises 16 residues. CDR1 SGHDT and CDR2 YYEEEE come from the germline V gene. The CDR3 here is CASSIRPGGSTDTQYF. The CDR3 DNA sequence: TGTGCCAGCAGCATACGACCCGGGGGTAGCACAGATACGCAGTATTTT.

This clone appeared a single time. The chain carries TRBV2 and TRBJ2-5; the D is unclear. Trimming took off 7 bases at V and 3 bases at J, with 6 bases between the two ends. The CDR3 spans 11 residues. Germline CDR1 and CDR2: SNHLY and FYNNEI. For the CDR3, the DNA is TGTGCCAGCAAGCAGGAAGAGACCCAGTACTTC. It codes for CASKQEETQYF.

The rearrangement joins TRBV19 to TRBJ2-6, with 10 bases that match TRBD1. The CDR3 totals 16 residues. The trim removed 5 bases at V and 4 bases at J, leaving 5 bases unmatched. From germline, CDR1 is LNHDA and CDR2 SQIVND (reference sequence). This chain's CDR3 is CASSRQGASGANVLTF. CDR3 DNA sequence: TGTGCCAGTAGTCGACAGGGGGCATCAGGGGCCAACGTCCTGACTTTC.

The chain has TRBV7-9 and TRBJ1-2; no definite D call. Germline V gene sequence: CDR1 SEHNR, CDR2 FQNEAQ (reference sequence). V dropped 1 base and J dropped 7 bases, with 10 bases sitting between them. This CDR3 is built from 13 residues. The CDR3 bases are TGTGCCAGCAGCTTAGAACGGGGTAGTGGCTACACCTTC. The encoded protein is CASSLERGSGYTF.

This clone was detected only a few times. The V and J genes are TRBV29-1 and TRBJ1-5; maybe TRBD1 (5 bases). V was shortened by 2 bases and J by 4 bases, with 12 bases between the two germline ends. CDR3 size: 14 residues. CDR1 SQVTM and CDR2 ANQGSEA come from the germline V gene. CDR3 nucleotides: TGCAGCGTTGAACCCGACAGTCGAAATCAGCCCCAGCATTTT. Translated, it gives CSVEPDSRNQPQHF.

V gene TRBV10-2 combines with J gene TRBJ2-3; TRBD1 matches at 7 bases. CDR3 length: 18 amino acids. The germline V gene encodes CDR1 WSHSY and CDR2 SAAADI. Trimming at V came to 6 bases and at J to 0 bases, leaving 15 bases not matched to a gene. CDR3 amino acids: CASRPWDSHLKSTDTQYF. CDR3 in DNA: TGCGCCAGCAGGCCCTGGGACAGTCATCTAAAAAGCACAGATACGCAGTATTTT.

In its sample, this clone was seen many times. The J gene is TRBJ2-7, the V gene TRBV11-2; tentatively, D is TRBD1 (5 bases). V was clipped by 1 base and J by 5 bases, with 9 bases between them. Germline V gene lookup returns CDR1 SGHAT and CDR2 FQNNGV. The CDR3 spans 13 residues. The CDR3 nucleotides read TGTGCCAGCAGCTTAGCAGGGTTGAACGAGCAGTACTTC. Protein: CASSLAGLNEQYF. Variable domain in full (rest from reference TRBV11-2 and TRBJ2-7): EAGVAQSPRYKIIEKRQSVAFWCNPISGHATLYWYQQILGQGPKLLIQFQNNGVVDDSQLPKDRFSAERLKGVDSTLKIQPAKLEDSAVYLCASSLAGLNEQYFGPGTRLTVT.

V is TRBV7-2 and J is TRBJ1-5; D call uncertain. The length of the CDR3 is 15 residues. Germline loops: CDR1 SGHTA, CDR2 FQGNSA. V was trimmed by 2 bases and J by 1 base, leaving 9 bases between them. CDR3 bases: TGTGCCAGCAGCTTACTGGGAACAAGCAATCAGCCCCAGCATTTT. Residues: CASSLLGTSNQPQHF.

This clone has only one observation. DNA for the CDR3: TGTGCCAGCAGTGACTGGACTAGCGGGAGGGATGAGCAGTTCTTC. It translates to CASSDWTSGRDEQFF. The J gene is TRBJ2-1, the V gene TRBV6-4, with 15 bases that match TRBD2. This CDR3 has 15 amino acids. Trimming took 1 base from V and 8 from J; bases not matched to a gene: 0. Germline values: CDR1 MRHNA, CDR2 SNTAGT.

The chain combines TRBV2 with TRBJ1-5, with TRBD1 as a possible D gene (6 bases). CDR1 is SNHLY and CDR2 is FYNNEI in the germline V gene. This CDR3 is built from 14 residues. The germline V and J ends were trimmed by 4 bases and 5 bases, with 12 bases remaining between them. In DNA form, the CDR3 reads TGTGCCAGCAGTGGGGGTGGGGGCTATCAGCCCCAGCATTTT. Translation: CASSGGGGYQPQHF.

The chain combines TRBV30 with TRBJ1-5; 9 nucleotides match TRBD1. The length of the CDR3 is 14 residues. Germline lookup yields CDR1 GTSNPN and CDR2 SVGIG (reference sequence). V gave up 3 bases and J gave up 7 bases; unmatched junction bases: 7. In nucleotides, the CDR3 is TGTGCCTGGAGGACACAGGGGGCGGCGCAGCCCCAGCATTTT. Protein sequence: CAWRTQGAAQPQHF.

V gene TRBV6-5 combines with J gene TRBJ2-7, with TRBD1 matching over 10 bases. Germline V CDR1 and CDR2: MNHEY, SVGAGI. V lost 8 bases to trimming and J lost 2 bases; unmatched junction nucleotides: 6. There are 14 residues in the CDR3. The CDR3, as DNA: TGTGCCAGCGGCTCCGGGACAGGGGCCTACGAGCAGTACTTC. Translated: CASGSGTGAYEQYF.

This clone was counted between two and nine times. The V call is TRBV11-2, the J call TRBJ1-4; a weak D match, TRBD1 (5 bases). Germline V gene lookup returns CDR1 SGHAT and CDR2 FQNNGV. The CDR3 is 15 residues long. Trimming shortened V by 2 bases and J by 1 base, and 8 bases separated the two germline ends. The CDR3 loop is CASSLRGLTNEKLFF. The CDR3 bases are TGTGCCAGCAGCTTACGGGGACTAACTAATGAAAAACTGTTTTTT.

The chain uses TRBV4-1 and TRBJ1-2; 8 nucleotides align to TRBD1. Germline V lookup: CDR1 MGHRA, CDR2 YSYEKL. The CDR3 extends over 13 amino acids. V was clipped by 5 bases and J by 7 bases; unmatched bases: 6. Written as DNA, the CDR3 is TGCGCCAGCAGCAAGACAGGGGTGGGTGGCTACACCTTC. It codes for CASSKTGVGGYTF.

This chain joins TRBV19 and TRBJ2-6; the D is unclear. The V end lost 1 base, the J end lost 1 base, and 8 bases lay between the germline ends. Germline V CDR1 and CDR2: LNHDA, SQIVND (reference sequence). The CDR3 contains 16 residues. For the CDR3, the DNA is TGTGCCAGTAGTATAGTAGGGCGTTCTGGGGCCAACGTCCTGACTTTC. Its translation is CASSIVGRSGANVLTF.